Following are 26 T cell receptor beta chains from one sample sequenced in a study. TCRdb ran MiXCR on the 5' RACE reads and lists one entry per CDR3 protein. The sample has about 32,000 distinct CDR3 sequences, approximately 25% seen once. Material: memory CD4+ T cells sorted from blood. Subset denoted: memory CD4+ T cells, CD4+CD45RO+CD25-. The receptors shown here come from a female donor with breast cancer.

There are a few counts of this clonotype. The CDR3 nucleotides read TGTGCCACCAGTGACCCTGGACAGCTCACAGATACGCAGTATTTT. Its protein product is CATSDPGQLTDTQYF. The chain combines TRBV24-1 with TRBJ2-3, with D possibly matching TRBD1 (6 bases). Germline V gene lookup returns CDR1 KGHDR and CDR2 SFDVKD. Trimming took off 4 bases at V and 2 bases at J, with 12 bases between the two ends. The CDR3 runs to 15 residues.

About this clonotype itself: Being one base from a much bigger clone, this may be a read error. This chain connects TRBV12-3 or TRBV12-4 to TRBJ2-3; TRBD2 matches at 7 bases. CDR3 length equals 14 residues. The CDR3 DNA is TGTGCCAGCAGTCTTAGCGGGTGGGCAGATGCGCAGTATTTT. Its translation is CASSLSGWADAQYF.

This chain connects TRBV6-5 to TRBJ2-7; weak D call: TRBD1 (5 bases). Trimming shortened V by 7 bases and J by 5 bases, and 18 bases separated the two germline ends. From germline, CDR1 is MNHEY and CDR2 SVGAGI. The CDR3 is 14 residues long. CDR3: CASTPRPVGHEQYF. In DNA, the CDR3 is TGTGCCAGCACCCCAAGGCCGGTGGGGCACGAGCAGTACTTC.

The table lists this clonotype with a count of one. This sequence may be a read error, since a much larger clone differs from it by one base. The rearrangement uses TRBV4-2 and TRBJ2-7, with a weak D call TRBD2 (5 bases). Between the trimmed V and J ends, which lost 0 bases and 9 bases, there was a span of 18 bases. This CDR3 is 15 amino acids long. The germline V gene has CDR1 LGHNA and CDR2 YNFKEQ. CDR3 bases: TGTGCCAGCAGCCAAGATCCGAGGGCCTTGGACGGGCAGTACTTC. Amino acid sequence: CASSQDPRALDGQYF.

The chain joins TRBV30 to TRBJ2-1, with TRBD2 identical over 12 bases. Germline V gene lookup returns CDR1 GTSNPN and CDR2 SVGIG (reference sequence). There are 15 residues in the CDR3. Germline trimming cut 5 bases from V and 3 bases from J; bases unmatched to any gene: 5. DNA of the CDR3: TGTGCCTGGGGAAGACTAGCGGGAGTCTACAATGAGCAGTTCTTC. It codes for CAWGRLAGVYNEQFF.

This clonotype is classed as medium-sized (0.01 to 0.1%). The rearrangement links TRBV10-3 to TRBJ1-1; D is ambiguous. With 4 bases removed from V and 7 bases from J, the gap between germline ends came to 10 bases. Germline CDR1 ENHRY, CDR2 SYGVKD. The CDR3 has 12 residues. CDR3 region: CAISARADEAFF. In nucleotides, the CDR3 is TGTGCCATCAGTGCTCGGGCAGATGAAGCTTTCTTT.

The chain recombines TRBV2 with TRBJ2-1; 10 bases are a match to TRBD2. This CDR3 comprises 13 residues. J was trimmed by 8 bases and V by 6 bases; bases with no gene match: 4. Germline V gene sequence: CDR1 SNHLY, CDR2 FYNNEI. The CDR3 DNA reads TGTGCCAGCAGGTCTAGCGGGGGTGATGAGCAGTTCTTC. Translating gives CASRSSGGDEQFF.

This clonotype was counted a few times. The V call is TRBV7-6, the J call TRBJ2-3; 7 bases map to TRBD2. The CDR3 consists of 14 residues. The junction had 2 bases not matched to a gene; V was cut back by 1 base and J by 4 bases. Germline loops: CDR1 SGHVS, CDR2 FNYEAQ. In nucleotides, the CDR3 is TGTGCCAGCAGCTTAGGGGGGGGACCAGATACGCAGTATTTT. As protein: CASSLGGGPDTQYF.

This clonotype was counted once. Germline is not matched at one junction end, which may reflect a read error. V usage is TRBV9 and J usage is TRBJ1-1, with D maybe TRBD1 (5 bases). The CDR3 length is 15 residues. Looked up from germline, CDR1 is SGDLS and CDR2 is YYNGEE. CDR3 residues: CASSAPGQLNTEASF. DNA of the CDR3: TGTGCCAGCAGCGCTCCGGGGCAGCTGAACACTGAAGCTTCCTTT.

This clonotype came up many times. The J gene is TRBJ2-1, the V gene TRBV20-1; 7 bases agree with TRBD1. V trimming: 1 base; J trimming: 4 bases; junction bases outside the gene matches: 7. Germline CDR1 is DFQATT and CDR2 is SNEGSKA (reference sequence). CDR3 length: 15 amino acids. Written as DNA, the CDR3 is TGCAGTGCTAGAGGCCCTCGACAGGGTTACAATGAGCAGTTCTTC. This translates into CSARGPRQGYNEQFF.

This clonotype has just a few counts. The V call is TRBV5-4, the J call TRBJ2-7; a weak D match, TRBD1 (5 bases). V lost 3 bases, J lost 3 bases, and 10 bases lay in between. The CDR3 consists of 13 residues. Germline CDR1 reads SGHNT; CDR2 reads YYREEE (reference sequence). This chain's CDR3 is CASSSDSLYEQYF. The CDR3 nucleotides read TGTGCCAGCAGCTCCGACAGTCTCTACGAGCAGTACTTC.

This clonotype has a count of ten or more. This chain links TRBV20-1 with TRBJ1-5, with TRBD1 as a possible D gene (5 bases). The ends were cut back, 3 bases at V and 4 bases at J, with 13 bases in the middle. The CDR3 covers 14 residues. Germline CDR1 and CDR2: DFQATT and SNEGSKA (reference sequence). CDR3 sequence reads: CSASRDSQNQPQHF. The CDR3 DNA follows: TGCAGTGCTAGTCGAGACAGCCAAAATCAGCCCCAGCATTTT.

The sample holds a few counts of this clonotype. The rearrangement links TRBV6-5 to TRBJ2-3; 8 nucleotides agree with TRBD2. V lost 6 bases and J lost 0; bases outside the gene matches: 20. Germline CDR1 reads MNHEY; CDR2 reads SVGAGI. This CDR3 spans 20 amino acids. CDR3 residues: CASRLNPSAGGLTSTDTQYF. The DNA of the CDR3 is TGTGCCAGCAGGTTGAACCCCTCCGCGGGGGGATTAACTAGCACAGATACGCAGTATTTT.

The rearrangement links TRBV12-3 or TRBV12-4 to TRBJ2-1; 10 bases line up with TRBD2. V lost 7 bases and J lost 8; bases outside the gene matches: 14. This CDR3 is built from 16 residues. CDR3 nucleotide sequence: TGTGCCAGCACGGGTATTACTAGCGGGGAGTCGGATGAGCAGTTCTTC. This codes for CASTGITSGESDEQFF.

This clonotype was picked up a small number of times. The chain carries TRBV11-3 and TRBJ2-7, with 11 bases identical to TRBD1. The CDR3 loop spans 17 amino acids. Trimming took 5 bases from V and 2 from J; bases not matched to a gene: 11. From germline, CDR1 is SGHNT and CDR2 YENEEA. The CDR3 protein is CASSTPIPGQGAYEQYF. CDR3 DNA sequence: TGTGCCAGCAGCACGCCCATACCGGGACAGGGGGCCTACGAGCAGTACTTC.

This clonotype turned up a few times. This chain connects TRBV13 to TRBJ2-5, with a weak D call TRBD1 (6 bases). The CDR3 covers 13 residues. CDR1 PRHDT and CDR2 FYEKMQ come from the germline V gene (reference sequence). Trimming stripped 5 bases from V and 3 bases from J, with 10 bases between. Here the CDR3 DNA reads TGTGCCAGCAGCGTGAGGGACAAAGAGACCCAGTACTTC. Translating it yields CASSVRDKETQYF.

This clonotype was counted a few times. The V gene is TRBV9, the J gene TRBJ2-1, with TRBD2 matching over 11 bases. The CDR3 contains 16 residues. Trimming at V came to 4 bases and at J to 5 bases, leaving 8 bases not matched to a gene. CDR1 is SGDLS and CDR2 is YYNGEE in the germline V gene. Here the CDR3 reads CASSFTTSGEHNEQFF. DNA of the CDR3: TGTGCCAGCAGCTTTACGACTAGCGGGGAACACAATGAGCAGTTCTTC.

This clonotype is a singleton in its sample. This chain links TRBV9 with TRBJ2-7; 8 bases line up with TRBD1. The ends lost 4 bases at V and 4 bases at J; junction bases unmatched: 13. The V gene's germline CDR1 is SGDLS and CDR2 YYNGEE. This CDR3 is 16 amino acids long. CDR3 region: CASSSSGTGALYEQYF. CDR3 nucleotide sequence: TGTGCCAGCAGCTCCTCCGGGACAGGTGCGTTGTACGAGCAGTACTTC.

With regard to this clonotype: It may be a read error: a sequence one base away is much more abundant. The gene calls are TRBV20-1 and TRBJ2-1; D is possibly TRBD2 (5 bases). CDR1 is DFQATT, CDR2 SNEGSKA, per germline (reference sequence). V gave up 8 bases and J gave up 0 bases, with 11 bases separating them. This CDR3 has 13 amino acids. CDR3 region: CSTRGSSYNEQFF. As DNA, the CDR3 is TGCAGTACTCGTGGGAGCTCCTACAATGAGCAGTTCTTC.

This clonotype was detected many times. This chain links TRBV4-3 with TRBJ2-1, with D perhaps matching TRBD1 (6 bases). The CDR3 covers 14 residues. V was shortened by 2 bases and J by 8 bases, with 13 bases between the two germline ends. CDR1 LGHNA and CDR2 YSLEER come from the germline V gene. CDR3 loop: CASSQQAEGDEQFF. DNA for the CDR3: TGCGCCAGCAGCCAACAAGCAGAGGGGGATGAGCAGTTCTTC.

In this sample, this clonotype turned up many times. The V and J genes are TRBV20-1 and TRBJ2-7; 15 nucleotides align to TRBD2. V lost 0 bases, J lost 5 bases, and 5 bases stayed unmatched. The germline V gene encodes CDR1 DFQATT and CDR2 SNEGSKA (reference sequence). CDR3 length equals 16 residues. This CDR3 reads CSARDLRTSGRDEQYF. The CDR3 DNA sequence: TGCAGTGCTAGAGATCTTAGGACTAGCGGGAGGGACGAGCAGTACTTC.

V is TRBV27 and J is TRBJ2-2; D remains unclear. V shed 3 bases and J shed 0 bases, with 8 bases lying between them. CDR3 length: 15 amino acids. Germline V gene data show CDR1 as MNHEY and CDR2 as SMNVEV (reference sequence). Written as DNA, the CDR3 is TGTGCCAGCAGTTTGCGTAGGGCGAACACCGGGGAGCTGTTTTTT. It translates to CASSLRRANTGELFF.

Only a few counts were recorded for this clonotype. The chain is built from TRBV15 and TRBJ2-4, with 7 bases matching TRBD2. Trimming removed 5 bases from V and 0 bases from J; junction bases left unmatched: 7. Germline V gives CDR1 LNHNV, CDR2 YYDKDF (reference sequence). The CDR3 totals 16 residues. This chain's CDR3 is CATSPLGGEAKNIQYF. The CDR3 DNA follows: TGTGCCACCAGCCCCTTGGGGGGGGAAGCCAAAAACATTCAGTACTTC.

As to this clonotype: Given a much more abundant clone one base away, this may be a read error. As the CDR3 is not closed by the conserved phenylalanine or tryptophan, this likely results from a read error. V gene TRBV29-1 combines with J gene TRBJ2-5; tentative D call: TRBD2 (6 bases). The CDR3 contains 14 residues. Germline-derived CDR1 and CDR2 are SQVTM and ANQGSEA. Trimming shortened V by 3 bases and J by 5 bases, and 16 bases separated the two germline ends. This CDR3 reads CSVEGLPREETQYS. The DNA of the CDR3 is TGCAGCGTTGAGGGACTCCCAAGGGAGGAGACCCAGTACTCC.

With respect to this clonotype: A junction boundary mismatches the germline segment, possibly from a read error. The chain carries TRBV4-1 and TRBJ2-7; weak D call: TRBD2 (6 bases). CDR1 is MGHRA and CDR2 is YSYEKL in the germline V gene. CDR3 size: 15 residues. Here the CDR3 DNA reads TGCGCCAGCAGCCCCAAGCTGGGGGGAGCCTACGGGCAGTACTTC. Translated: CASSPKLGGAYGQYF.

This clonotype was counted between two and nine times. The V gene is TRBV7-9, the J gene TRBJ2-2; tentatively, D is TRBD2 (5 bases). From germline, CDR1 is SEHNR and CDR2 FQNEAQ (reference sequence). This CDR3 is built from 15 residues. Trimming left V 5 bases short and J 6 bases short, with 16 bases between. The CDR3 coding sequence is TGTGCCAGCAGCGACTCTCTTGAGAGGGCCGGGGAGCTGTTTTTT. This gives the protein CASSDSLERAGELFF.